Listed below are T cell receptor beta chains from one sample, sequenced in a study of CD8 T cells in Susac syndrome. TCRdb fed the immunoSEQ multiplex PCR reads into MiXCR, producing one record per CDR3 protein. The sample has around 200,000 distinct CDR3 sequences, approximately 96% seen once. Source material: CD4+ T cells from PBMCs. These receptors came from a human donor with Susac syndrome. Both conserved end residues are part of each CDR3. The D gene is left open where the match is weak. A row's size may be missing; if present it is once, few, many or a size class.

d_call: TRBD1; v_call: TRBV6-5; cdr3_length: 13; j_call: TRBJ1-5; clone_size: -; cdr3_aa: CASSDRGYQPQHF; cdr3_nt: TGTGCCAGCAGCGACAGGGGCTATCAGCCCCAGCATTTT
d_call: -; v_call: TRBV5-4; cdr3_length: 17; j_call: TRBJ2-7; clone_size: -; cdr3_aa: CASSLDELRSLGSEQYF; cdr3_nt: TGTGCCAGCAGCTTGGACGAGTTAAGGTCTCTTGGCTCCGAGCAGTACTTC
d_call: -; v_call: TRBV7-9; cdr3_length: 19; j_call: TRBJ2-4; clone_size: -; cdr3_aa: CASTTFVANNQLAKNIQYF; cdr3_nt: TGTGCCAGCACCACTTTCGTCGCGAACAACCAACTAGCCAAAAACATTCAGTACTTC
d_call: TRBD1; v_call: TRBV27; cdr3_length: 16; j_call: TRBJ2-7; clone_size: -; cdr3_aa: CASSRWVGTGSNEQYF; cdr3_nt: TGTGCCAGCAGTCGGTGGGTCGGGACAGGGTCTAACGAGCAGTACTTC
d_call: TRBD2; v_call: TRBV10-3; cdr3_length: 15; j_call: TRBJ2-3; clone_size: -; cdr3_aa: CAISSGLEGADTQYF; cdr3_nt: TGTGCCATCAGTTCGGGACTAGAGGGGGCAGATACGCAGTATTTT
d_call: -; v_call: TRBV11-2; cdr3_length: 13; j_call: TRBJ1-1; clone_size: -; cdr3_aa: CASGPTQNTEAFF; cdr3_nt: TGTGCCAGCGGTCCGACTCAGAACACTGAAGCTTTCTTT
d_call: -; v_call: TRBV4-2; cdr3_length: 15; j_call: TRBJ2-7; clone_size: -; cdr3_aa: CASSQVQGTIYEQYF; cdr3_nt: TGTGCCAGCAGCCAAGTTCAGGGGACTATCTACGAGCAGTACTTC
d_call: -; v_call: TRBV3-1; cdr3_length: 14; j_call: TRBJ1-2; clone_size: -; cdr3_aa: CASSQDPGLHGYTF; cdr3_nt: TGTGCCAGCAGCCAAGATCCAGGTCTACATGGCTACACCTTC
d_call: TRBD2; v_call: TRBV6-1; cdr3_length: 16; j_call: TRBJ2-2; clone_size: -; cdr3_aa: CASRRRTGTSLGELFF; cdr3_nt: TGTGCCAGCAGGCGACGAACCGGGACTAGCCTCGGGGAGCTGTTTTTT
d_call: -; v_call: TRBV30; cdr3_length: 14; j_call: TRBJ2-3; clone_size: once; cdr3_aa: CACSGASSTDTQYF; cdr3_nt: TGTGCCTGTTCGGGGGCGTCTAGCACAGATACGCAGTATTTT
d_call: -; v_call: TRBV21-1; cdr3_length: 14; j_call: TRBJ2-7; clone_size: -; cdr3_aa: CASIPYRDNYEQYF; cdr3_nt: TGTGCCAGCATTCCCTACAGGGATAACTACGAGCAGTACTTC
d_call: -; v_call: TRBV9; cdr3_length: 13; j_call: TRBJ2-5; clone_size: -; cdr3_aa: CASSSRTGETQYF; cdr3_nt: TGTGCCAGCAGCTCAAGGACCGGGGAGACCCAGTACTTC
d_call: -; v_call: TRBV12-5; cdr3_length: 15; j_call: TRBJ2-3; clone_size: -; cdr3_aa: CASGLDPLGPYTQYF; cdr3_nt: TGTGCTAGTGGTTTGGACCCCTTAGGCCCTTATACGCAGTATTTT
d_call: -; v_call: TRBV20-1; cdr3_length: 13; j_call: TRBJ1-1; clone_size: -; cdr3_aa: CSARRPGDAEAFF; cdr3_nt: TGCAGTGCTAGACGCCCAGGGGACGCTGAAGCTTTCTTT
d_call: TRBD2; v_call: TRBV4-1; cdr3_length: 19; j_call: TRBJ2-1; clone_size: -; cdr3_aa: CASSQDPGASGGSYNEQFF; cdr3_nt: TGCGCCAGCAGCCAAGATCCAGGGGCTAGCGGGGGTTCCTACAATGAGCAGTTCTTC
d_call: -; v_call: TRBV9; cdr3_length: 15; j_call: TRBJ2-1; clone_size: -; cdr3_aa: CASSVRAWGAYEQFF; cdr3_nt: TGTGCCAGCAGCGTGCGGGCATGGGGGGCCTATGAGCAGTTCTTC
d_call: -; v_call: TRBV6-6; cdr3_length: 12; j_call: TRBJ2-7; clone_size: -; cdr3_aa: CASSRRAREQYF; cdr3_nt: TGTGCCAGCAGCCGAAGGGCAAGGGAGCAGTACTTC
d_call: -; v_call: TRBV19; cdr3_length: 15; j_call: TRBJ2-3; clone_size: -; cdr3_aa: CASTPTATPTDTQYF; cdr3_nt: TGTGCCAGTACCCCGACGGCGACACCCACAGATACGCAGTATTTT
d_call: TRBD2; v_call: TRBV6-5; cdr3_length: 14; j_call: TRBJ2-1; clone_size: -; cdr3_aa: CATQRGTSYNEQFF; cdr3_nt: TGTGCCACTCAGCGGGGGACGTCCTACAATGAGCAGTTCTTC
d_call: TRBD1; v_call: TRBV29-1; cdr3_length: 15; j_call: TRBJ1-2; clone_size: -; cdr3_aa: CSAVRDRRSGYGYTF; cdr3_nt: TGCAGCGCTGTCCGGGACAGGAGAAGTGGCTATGGCTACACCTTC
d_call: -; v_call: TRBV14; cdr3_length: 16; j_call: TRBJ1-2; clone_size: -; cdr3_aa: CASSQDEYRANYGYTF; cdr3_nt: TGTGCCAGCAGCCAAGATGAATACAGAGCTAACTATGGCTACACCTTC
d_call: -; v_call: TRBV29-1; cdr3_length: 14; j_call: TRBJ1-2; clone_size: -; cdr3_aa: CSVEGGVWGYGYTF; cdr3_nt: TGCAGCGTTGAAGGCGGGGTGTGGGGCTATGGCTACACCTTC
d_call: -; v_call: TRBV30; cdr3_length: 11; j_call: TRBJ1-2; clone_size: -; cdr3_aa: CAWSSGSGYTF; cdr3_nt: TGTGCCTGGAGCTCGGGAAGTGGCTACACCTTC
d_call: -; v_call: TRBV9; cdr3_length: 13; j_call: TRBJ1-3; clone_size: -; cdr3_aa: CASSGRGWNTIYF; cdr3_nt: TGTGCCAGCAGCGGAAGGGGGTGGAACACCATATATTTT
d_call: -; v_call: TRBV9; cdr3_length: 14; j_call: TRBJ2-5; clone_size: -; cdr3_aa: CASSAFEGGETQYF; cdr3_nt: TGTGCCAGCAGCGCCTTCGAGGGGGGAGAGACCCAGTACTTC
d_call: -; v_call: TRBV9; cdr3_length: 16; j_call: TRBJ2-3; clone_size: -; cdr3_aa: CASSVAVGARSDTQYF; cdr3_nt: TGTGCCAGCAGCGTAGCAGTGGGGGCGCGCTCAGATACGCAGTATTTT
d_call: -; v_call: TRBV6-2/TRBV6-3; cdr3_length: 12; j_call: TRBJ2-7; clone_size: once; cdr3_aa: CASRGGGYEQYF; cdr3_nt: TGTGCCAGCCGCGGAGGCGGCTACGAGCAGTACTTC
d_call: -; v_call: TRBV10-3; cdr3_length: 14; j_call: TRBJ2-5; clone_size: -; cdr3_aa: CAISVSRNEETQYF; cdr3_nt: TGTGCCATCAGTGTGTCACGAAATGAAGAGACCCAGTACTTC
d_call: TRBD1; v_call: TRBV7-9; cdr3_length: 17; j_call: TRBJ1-1; clone_size: -; cdr3_aa: CASSLKASGGEVTEAFF; cdr3_nt: TGTGCCAGCAGCCTAAAAGCCTCAGGGGGTGAGGTCACTGAAGCTTTCTTT
d_call: -; v_call: TRBV7-8; cdr3_length: 14; j_call: TRBJ1-2; clone_size: -; cdr3_aa: CASSSATYFGGYTF; cdr3_nt: TGTGCCAGCAGCTCAGCGACCTACTTTGGTGGCTACACCTTC
d_call: -; v_call: TRBV5-4; cdr3_length: 13; j_call: TRBJ2-1; clone_size: -; cdr3_aa: CASSLVGALEQFF; cdr3_nt: TGTGCCAGCAGCTTGGTCGGCGCGCTTGAGCAGTTCTTC
d_call: TRBD2; v_call: TRBV4-1; cdr3_length: 16; j_call: TRBJ2-2; clone_size: -; cdr3_aa: CASSQLAGGLAGELFF; cdr3_nt: TGCGCCAGCAGCCAACTAGCGGGGGGGCTGGCCGGGGAGCTGTTTTTT
d_call: TRBD2; v_call: TRBV18; cdr3_length: 16; j_call: TRBJ2-7; clone_size: -; cdr3_aa: CASSPGLAGRTYEQYF; cdr3_nt: TGTGCCAGCTCACCGGGACTAGCGGGGAGAACCTACGAGCAGTACTTC
d_call: -; v_call: TRBV27; cdr3_length: 14; j_call: TRBJ2-5; clone_size: -; cdr3_aa: CASSLLRAGKTQYF; cdr3_nt: TGTGCCAGCAGTTTACTTCGAGCCGGAAAGACCCAGTACTTC
d_call: TRBD1; v_call: TRBV5-1; cdr3_length: 14; j_call: TRBJ2-7; clone_size: -; cdr3_aa: CASSLGQGAAEQYF; cdr3_nt: TGCGCCAGCAGCTTGGGACAGGGAGCCGCCGAGCAGTACTTC
d_call: -; v_call: TRBV12-3/TRBV12-4; cdr3_length: 15; j_call: TRBJ2-1; clone_size: -; cdr3_aa: CASSFLVGSHNEQFF; cdr3_nt: TGTGCCAGCAGTTTTTTAGTAGGGAGCCACAATGAGCAGTTCTTC
d_call: -; v_call: TRBV30; cdr3_length: 16; j_call: TRBJ2-5; clone_size: -; cdr3_aa: CAWSVLMTNPRETQYF; cdr3_nt: TGTGCCTGGAGTGTACTTATGACGAATCCTCGGGAGACCCAGTACTTC
d_call: TRBD1; v_call: TRBV27; cdr3_length: 17; j_call: TRBJ1-6; clone_size: -; cdr3_aa: CASSLRGGTGHNSPLHF; cdr3_nt: TGTGCCAGCAGTTTAAGAGGGGGCACGGGCCATAATTCACCCCTCCACTTT
d_call: TRBD1; v_call: TRBV11-2; cdr3_length: 15; j_call: TRBJ1-5; clone_size: once; cdr3_aa: CASSPGDRSNQPQHF; cdr3_nt: TGTGCCAGCAGCCCTGGGGACAGGAGCAATCAGCCCCAGCATTTT
d_call: -; v_call: TRBV30; cdr3_length: 15; j_call: TRBJ1-2; clone_size: once; cdr3_aa: CAWSRLTGLLDGYTF; cdr3_nt: TGTGCCTGGAGCCGGTTAACAGGGTTGCTGGATGGCTACACCTTC
d_call: TRBD1; v_call: TRBV28; cdr3_length: 15; j_call: TRBJ1-6; clone_size: -; cdr3_aa: CASSFLQGDNSPLHF; cdr3_nt: TGTGCCAGCAGTTTCCTACAGGGGGATAATTCACCCCTCCACTTT
d_call: -; v_call: TRBV2; cdr3_length: 12; j_call: TRBJ2-1; clone_size: once; cdr3_aa: CASSEAVHEQFF; cdr3_nt: TGTGCCAGCAGTGAAGCCGTCCATGAGCAGTTCTTC
d_call: TRBD1; v_call: TRBV2; cdr3_length: 16; j_call: TRBJ1-6; clone_size: once; cdr3_aa: CASSLGQGGKPSPLHF; cdr3_nt: TGTGCCAGCAGTCTGGGACAGGGCGGGAAACCCTCACCCCTCCACTTT
d_call: TRBD2; v_call: TRBV27; cdr3_length: 15; j_call: TRBJ2-5; clone_size: -; cdr3_aa: CASSWGGTYQETQYF; cdr3_nt: TGTGCCAGCAGTTGGGGGGGGACGTACCAAGAGACCCAGTACTTC
d_call: -; v_call: TRBV10-3; cdr3_length: 15; j_call: TRBJ2-1; clone_size: -; cdr3_aa: CAISMGGPAYNEQFF; cdr3_nt: TGTGCCATCAGTATGGGCGGGCCCGCCTACAATGAGCAGTTCTTC